The next 10 T cell receptor beta chains were all read from a single sample in a study of OX40 agonist ivuxolimab in advanced cancers. Assay used: immunoSEQ multiplex PCR; TCRdb lists only in-frame clones, some missing. The sample consists of just under 65,000 clones, under 95% of them appearing once. The sample consisted of CD4+ or CD8+ T cells sorted from blood, taken in a trial of the OX40 agonist ivuxolimab. The receptors shown here come from an adult with an advanced solid tumor such as melanoma, head and neck, liver or kidney cancer.

The chain links TRBV19 to TRBJ2-7, with 7 bases lining up with TRBD1. Germline values: CDR1 LNHDA, CDR2 SQIVND (reference sequence). CDR3 length: 15 residues. Trimming removed 5 bases from V and 3 bases from J; junction bases left unmatched: 10. This chain's CDR3 is CASSSPGTANYEQYF. As DNA, the CDR3 is TGTGCCAGTAGTTCTCCCGGGACAGCCAACTACGAGCAGTACTTC.

The chain links TRBV19 to TRBJ2-1, with no clear D. Germline V gene data show CDR1 as LNHDA and CDR2 as SQIVND (reference sequence). Trimming cost V 10 bases and J 0 bases, with 10 bases left between them. CDR3 length: 13 residues. CDR3 in DNA: TGTGCCACTTCAGCAATCTCCTACAATGAGCAGTTCTTC. Residues: CATSAISYNEQFF.

J is TRBJ2-7 and V is TRBV30; D is unresolved. Germline V gene data show CDR1 as GTSNPN and CDR2 as SVGIG (reference sequence). This CDR3 region has 13 residues. V was pared by 7 bases and J by 6 bases, with 19 bases between. CDR3 loop: CAYATRSGSEQYF. As DNA, the CDR3 is TGTGCCTACGCGACGAGGTCGGGTTCCGAGCAGTACTTC.

The V call is TRBV25-1, the J call TRBJ2-5, with D unresolved. CDR3 size: 11 residues. Germline-derived CDR1 and CDR2 are MGHDK and SYGVNS. Trimming shortened V by 3 bases and J by 7 bases, and 6 bases separated the two germline ends. CDR3 in amino acids: CASSDSPTQYF. CDR3 DNA sequence: TGTGCCAGCAGTGACAGTCCGACCCAGTACTTC.

The rearrangement links TRBV29-1 to TRBJ2-1, with 10 bases lining up with TRBD2. The CDR3 is made up of 14 amino acids. Germline-derived CDR1 and CDR2 are SQVTM and ANQGSEA. The V and J ends lost 6 bases and 9 bases, in that order; junction bases with no gene match: 11. The DNA of the CDR3 is TGCAGCGTCTGGACTAGCGGCGGGTCGGGTGAGCAGTTCTTC. This codes for CSVWTSGGSGEQFF.

The chain carries TRBV6-5 and TRBJ1-3, with D possibly being TRBD1 (5 bases). With 1 base removed from V and 5 bases from J, the gap between germline ends came to 9 bases. Germline values: CDR1 MNHEY, CDR2 SVGAGI. The CDR3 is 14 amino acids. This CDR3 is CASSYLGARNTIYF. CDR3 coding DNA: TGTGCCAGCAGTTACTTAGGGGCCAGAAACACCATATATTTT.

The count of this clone is one. This chain connects TRBV7-3 to TRBJ1-4; 8 positions match TRBD1. Trimming at V came to 4 bases and at J to 4 bases, leaving 5 bases not matched to a gene. The germline CDR1 and CDR2 sequences are SGHTA and FQGTGA. The CDR3 extends over 15 amino acids. The CDR3 bases are TGTGCCAGCAGCTCGACAGGGGAGATTAATGAAAAACTGTTTTTT. Translation gives CASSSTGEINEKLFF.

The V and J genes are TRBV11-3 and TRBJ2-2; D perhaps matches TRBD2 (5 bases). This CDR3 comprises 17 residues. Germline CDR1 and CDR2: SGHNT and YENEEA. Trimming removed 5 bases at V and 0 bases at J, with 16 bases between. The CDR3 nucleotides read TGTGCCAGCAGCCCACCCCCGGGGAACACGAACACCGGGGAGCTGTTTTTT. Translated, it gives CASSPPPGNTNTGELFF.

The chain couples TRBV9 to TRBJ2-7; D might be TRBD1 or TRBD2, each matching 5 bases. This CDR3 has 15 residues. Germline-derived CDR1 and CDR2 are SGDLS and YYNGEE. Trimming took 3 bases from V and 3 from J, leaving 16 bases between them. The CDR3 DNA reads as TGTGCCAGCAGCGGGGGGACCCTAGGGGTCTACGAGCAGTACTTC. Its translation: CASSGGTLGVYEQYF.

The V gene is TRBV19, the J gene TRBJ1-1; D remains ambiguous. The CDR3 is 13 residues long. Germline values: CDR1 LNHDA, CDR2 SQIVND (reference sequence). V lost 7 bases and J 3 bases, leaving 12 bases between the germline ends. CDR3 in amino acids: CASIGDWDTEAFF. The CDR3, as DNA: TGTGCCAGTATCGGGGATTGGGACACTGAAGCTTTCTTT.